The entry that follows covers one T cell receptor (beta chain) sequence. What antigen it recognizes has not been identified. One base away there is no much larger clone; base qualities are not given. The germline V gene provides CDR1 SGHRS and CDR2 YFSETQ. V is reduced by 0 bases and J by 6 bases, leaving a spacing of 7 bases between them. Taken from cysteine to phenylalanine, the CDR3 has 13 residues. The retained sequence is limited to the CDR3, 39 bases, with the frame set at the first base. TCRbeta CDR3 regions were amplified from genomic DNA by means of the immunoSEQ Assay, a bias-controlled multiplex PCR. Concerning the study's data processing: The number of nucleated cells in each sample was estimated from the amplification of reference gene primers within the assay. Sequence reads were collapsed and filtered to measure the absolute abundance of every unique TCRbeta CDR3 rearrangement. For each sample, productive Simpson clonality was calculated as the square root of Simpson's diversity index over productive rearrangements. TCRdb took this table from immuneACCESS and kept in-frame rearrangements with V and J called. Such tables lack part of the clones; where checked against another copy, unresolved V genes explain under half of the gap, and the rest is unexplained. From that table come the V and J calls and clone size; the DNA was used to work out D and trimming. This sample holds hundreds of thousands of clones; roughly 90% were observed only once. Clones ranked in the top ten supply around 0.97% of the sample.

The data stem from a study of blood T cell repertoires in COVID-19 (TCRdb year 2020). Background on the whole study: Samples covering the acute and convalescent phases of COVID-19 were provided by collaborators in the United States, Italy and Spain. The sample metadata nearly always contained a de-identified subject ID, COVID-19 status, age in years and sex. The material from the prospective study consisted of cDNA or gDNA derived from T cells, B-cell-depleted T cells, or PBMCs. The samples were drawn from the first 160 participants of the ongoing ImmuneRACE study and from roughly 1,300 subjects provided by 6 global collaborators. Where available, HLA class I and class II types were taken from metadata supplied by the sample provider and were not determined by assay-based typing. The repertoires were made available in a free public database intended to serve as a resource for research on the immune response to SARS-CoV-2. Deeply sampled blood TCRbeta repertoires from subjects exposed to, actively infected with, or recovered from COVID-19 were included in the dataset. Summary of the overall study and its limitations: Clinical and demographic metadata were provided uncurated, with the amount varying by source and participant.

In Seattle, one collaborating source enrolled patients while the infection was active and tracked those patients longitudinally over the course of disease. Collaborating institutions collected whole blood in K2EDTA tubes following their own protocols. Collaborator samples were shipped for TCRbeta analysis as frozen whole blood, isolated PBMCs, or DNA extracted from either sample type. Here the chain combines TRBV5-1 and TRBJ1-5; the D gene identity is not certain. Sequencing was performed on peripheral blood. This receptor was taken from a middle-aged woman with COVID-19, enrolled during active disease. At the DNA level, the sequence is TGCGCCAGCAGCTTGGAAGGAGGTCAGCCCCAGCATTTT. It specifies CASSLEGGQPQHF.